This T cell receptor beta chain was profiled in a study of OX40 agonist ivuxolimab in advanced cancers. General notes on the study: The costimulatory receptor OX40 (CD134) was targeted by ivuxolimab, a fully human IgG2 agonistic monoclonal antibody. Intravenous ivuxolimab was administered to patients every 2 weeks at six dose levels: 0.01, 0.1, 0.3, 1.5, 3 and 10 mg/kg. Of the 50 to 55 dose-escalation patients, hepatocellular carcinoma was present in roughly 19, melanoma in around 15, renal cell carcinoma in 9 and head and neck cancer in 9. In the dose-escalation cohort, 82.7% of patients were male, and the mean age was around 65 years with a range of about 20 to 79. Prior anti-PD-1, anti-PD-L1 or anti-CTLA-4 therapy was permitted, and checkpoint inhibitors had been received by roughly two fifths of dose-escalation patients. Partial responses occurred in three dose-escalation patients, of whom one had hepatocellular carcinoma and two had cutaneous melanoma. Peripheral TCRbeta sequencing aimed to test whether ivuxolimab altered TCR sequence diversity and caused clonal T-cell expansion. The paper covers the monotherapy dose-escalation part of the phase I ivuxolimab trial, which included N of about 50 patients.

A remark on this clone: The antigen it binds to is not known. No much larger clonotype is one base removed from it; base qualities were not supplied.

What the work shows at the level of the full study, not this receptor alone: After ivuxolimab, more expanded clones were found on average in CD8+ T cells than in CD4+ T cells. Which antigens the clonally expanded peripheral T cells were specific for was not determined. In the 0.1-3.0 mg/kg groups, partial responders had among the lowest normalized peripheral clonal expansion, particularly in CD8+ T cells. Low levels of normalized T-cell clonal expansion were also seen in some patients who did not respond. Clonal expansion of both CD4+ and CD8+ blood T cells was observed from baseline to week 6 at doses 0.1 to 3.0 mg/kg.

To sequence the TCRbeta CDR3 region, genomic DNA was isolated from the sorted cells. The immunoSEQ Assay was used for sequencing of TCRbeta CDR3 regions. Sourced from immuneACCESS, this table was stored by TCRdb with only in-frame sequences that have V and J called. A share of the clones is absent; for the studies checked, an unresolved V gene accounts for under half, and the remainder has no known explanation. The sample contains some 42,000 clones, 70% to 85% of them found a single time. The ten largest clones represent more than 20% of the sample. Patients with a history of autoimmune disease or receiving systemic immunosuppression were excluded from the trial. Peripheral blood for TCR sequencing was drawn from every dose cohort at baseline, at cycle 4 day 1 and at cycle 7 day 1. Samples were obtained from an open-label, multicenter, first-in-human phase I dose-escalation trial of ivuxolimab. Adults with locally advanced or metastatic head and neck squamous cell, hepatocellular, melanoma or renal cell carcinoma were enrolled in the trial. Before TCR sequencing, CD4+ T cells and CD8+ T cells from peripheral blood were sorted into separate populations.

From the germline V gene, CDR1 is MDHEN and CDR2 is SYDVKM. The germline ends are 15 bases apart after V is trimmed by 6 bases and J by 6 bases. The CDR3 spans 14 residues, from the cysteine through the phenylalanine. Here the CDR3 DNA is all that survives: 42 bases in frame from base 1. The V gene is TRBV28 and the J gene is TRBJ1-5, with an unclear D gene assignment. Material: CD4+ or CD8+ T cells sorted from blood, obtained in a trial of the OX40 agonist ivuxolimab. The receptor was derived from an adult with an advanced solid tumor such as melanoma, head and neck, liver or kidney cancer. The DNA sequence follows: TGTGCCAGCAGCCCTGAGCTGAGGACTCAGCCCCAGCATTTT. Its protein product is CASSPELRTQPQHF.